This TCR beta chain was profiled in a study of blood T cells in healthy people across ages. The CDR3 has 11 amino acids. The V gene's germline CDR1 is DFQATT and CDR2 SNEGSKA (reference sequence). Sample-barcoded 5' priming and a J-beta primer mix drove a second PCR of about 6 to 11 cycles. One entry per CDR3 protein results from TCRdb running MiXCR on the 5' RACE reads. Among about 1.8 million distinct CDR3 sequences listed, around half were seen once. The TCR sequence derives from a woman in her 40s in good health. The chain joins TRBV20-1 to TRBJ2-1, with no clear D. What was sequenced was blood. The CDR3 DNA is TGCAGCATATCGTTGGGCAATGAGCAGTTCTTC. Translated: CSISLGNEQFF.